A selection of T cell receptor beta chains follows, all from one sample in a study of CD8+CD57+ T cells in acquired aplastic anemia. TCRdb used MiXCR to reprocess the reads, holding one entry per CDR3 protein. The profile shows 310,000 or so distinct CDR3 sequences, under 65% of them singletons. Sample: sorted CD4+, CD8+, or CD8+CD57+ T cells (not recorded which) from PBMCs. The receptors originated from a human donor with aplastic anemia. Each CDR3 is given with its conserved first and last residue. The D gene is left open where the match is weak. Size tells how often a clone was seen (once, few, many) or the class of an expanded clone, and some rows leave it out.

d_call: TRBD2
j_call: TRBJ2-1
v_call: TRBV10-2
clone_size: .
cdr3_nt: TGCGCCAGCAGTGCTCTAGCGTCCGGGGGGAATGAGCAGTTCTTC
cdr3_aa: CASSALASGGNEQFF

d_call: .
j_call: TRBJ2-7
v_call: TRBV20-1
clone_size: many
cdr3_nt: TGCAGTGCTAGGTCCGGGACGTCGAGCTCCTACGAGCAGTACTTC
cdr3_aa: CSARSGTSSSYEQYF

d_call: TRBD1
j_call: TRBJ2-2
v_call: TRBV5-1
clone_size: .
cdr3_nt: TGCGCCAGCAGCGGTACAGGGGGTGATACCGGGGAGCTGTTTTTT
cdr3_aa: CASSGTGGDTGELFF

d_call: .
j_call: TRBJ2-7
v_call: TRBV7-8
clone_size: .
cdr3_nt: TGTGCCAGCAGCTTGGGTAGGAGGAACGAGCAGTACTTC
cdr3_aa: CASSLGRRNEQYF

d_call: .
j_call: TRBJ2-1
v_call: TRBV19
clone_size: .
cdr3_nt: TGTGCCAGTAGTATGGGGGCGGGAGCGAACAATGAGCAGTTCTTC
cdr3_aa: CASSMGAGANNEQFF

d_call: TRBD1
j_call: TRBJ1-5
v_call: TRBV18
clone_size: few
cdr3_nt: TGTGCCAGCTCGCTCGGCTGGAAGGGGGCTAGCAATCAGCCCCAGCATTTT
cdr3_aa: CASSLGWKGASNQPQHF

d_call: .
j_call: TRBJ2-7
v_call: TRBV20-1
clone_size: .
cdr3_nt: TGCAGTGCTAGAGGGACGGGACACCTACTCTACGAGCAGTACTTC
cdr3_aa: CSARGTGHLLYEQYF

d_call: TRBD1
j_call: TRBJ1-5
v_call: TRBV10-1
clone_size: .
cdr3_nt: TGCGCCAGGATACTGGACAGGGACTACGAGAATCAGCCCCAGCATTTT
cdr3_aa: CARILDRDYENQPQHF

d_call: .
j_call: TRBJ1-1
v_call: TRBV15
clone_size: .
cdr3_nt: TGTGCCACCAGCCTGGGGGTGAACACTGAAGCTTTCTTT
cdr3_aa: CATSLGVNTEAFF

d_call: TRBD1
j_call: TRBJ2-7
v_call: TRBV2
clone_size: .
cdr3_nt: TGTGCCAGCAGTTTTGGGACAGATGTAAGCGAGCAGTACTTC
cdr3_aa: CASSFGTDVSEQYF

d_call: .
j_call: TRBJ1-6
v_call: TRBV12-3/TRBV12-4
clone_size: .
cdr3_nt: TGTGCCAGCAGTTTTTGGAGGGATAATTCACCCCTCCACTTT
cdr3_aa: CASSFWRDNSPLHF

d_call: .
j_call: TRBJ1-5
v_call: TRBV10-3
clone_size: many
cdr3_nt: TGTGCCATCAGTGAGGGAGCCCAAGGCCAGCCCCAGCATTTT
cdr3_aa: CAISEGAQGQPQHF

d_call: TRBD1
j_call: TRBJ1-1
v_call: TRBV7-9
clone_size: many
cdr3_nt: TGTGCCAGCAGCTTATTAAGGGGGCGCGATTTGGTGAACACTGAAGCTTTCTTT
cdr3_aa: CASSLLRGRDLVNTEAFF

d_call: .
j_call: TRBJ2-1
v_call: TRBV25-1
clone_size: few
cdr3_nt: TGTGCCAGTGCCCGTAGCTCCTACAATGAGCAGTTCTTC
cdr3_aa: CASARSSYNEQFF

d_call: TRBD1
j_call: TRBJ2-5
v_call: TRBV7-9
clone_size: .
cdr3_nt: TGTGCCAGCAGCTCGGGACAGGGTGTGAGCAATCAGCCCCAGTACTTC
cdr3_aa: CASSSGQGVSNQPQYF

d_call: TRBD2
j_call: TRBJ2-7
v_call: TRBV2
clone_size: .
cdr3_nt: TGTGCCAGCAGGGTCACTAGCGGGGGATTTTACGAGCAGTACTTC
cdr3_aa: CASRVTSGGFYEQYF

d_call: TRBD1
j_call: TRBJ1-1
v_call: TRBV11-2
clone_size: few
cdr3_nt: TGTGCCAGCAGCATATCGACAGGGGGCTTTGGCACTGAAGCTTTCTTT
cdr3_aa: CASSISTGGFGTEAFF

d_call: .
j_call: TRBJ1-6
v_call: TRBV5-8
clone_size: many
cdr3_nt: TGTGCCAGCAGCCCCCGACAGAATTATAATTCACCCCTCCACTTT
cdr3_aa: CASSPRQNYNSPLHF